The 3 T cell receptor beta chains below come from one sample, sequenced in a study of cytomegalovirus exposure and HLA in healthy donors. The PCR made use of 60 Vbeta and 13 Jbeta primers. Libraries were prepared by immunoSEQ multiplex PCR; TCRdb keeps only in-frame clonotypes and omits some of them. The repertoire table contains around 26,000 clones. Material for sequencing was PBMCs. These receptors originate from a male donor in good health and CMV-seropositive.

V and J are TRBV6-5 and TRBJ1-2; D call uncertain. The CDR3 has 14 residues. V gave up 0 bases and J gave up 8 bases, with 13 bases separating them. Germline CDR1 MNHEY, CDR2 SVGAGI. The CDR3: CASSYSTPVEGYTF. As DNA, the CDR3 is TGTGCCAGCAGTTACTCCACCCCGGTAGAGGGCTACACCTTC.

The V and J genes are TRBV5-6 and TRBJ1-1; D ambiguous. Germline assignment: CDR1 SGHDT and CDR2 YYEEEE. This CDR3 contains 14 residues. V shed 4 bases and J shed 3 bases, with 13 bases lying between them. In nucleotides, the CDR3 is TGTGCCAGCAGCCTTAATACGTGGCACACTGAAGCTTTCTTT. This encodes CASSLNTWHTEAFF.

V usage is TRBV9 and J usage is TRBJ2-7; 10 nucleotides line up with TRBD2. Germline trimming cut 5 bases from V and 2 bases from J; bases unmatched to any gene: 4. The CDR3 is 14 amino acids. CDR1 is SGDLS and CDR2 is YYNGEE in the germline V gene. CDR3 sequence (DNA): TGTGCCAGCAGTGAGCGGGAGGGTCCCTACGAGCAGTACTTC. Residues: CASSEREGPYEQYF.